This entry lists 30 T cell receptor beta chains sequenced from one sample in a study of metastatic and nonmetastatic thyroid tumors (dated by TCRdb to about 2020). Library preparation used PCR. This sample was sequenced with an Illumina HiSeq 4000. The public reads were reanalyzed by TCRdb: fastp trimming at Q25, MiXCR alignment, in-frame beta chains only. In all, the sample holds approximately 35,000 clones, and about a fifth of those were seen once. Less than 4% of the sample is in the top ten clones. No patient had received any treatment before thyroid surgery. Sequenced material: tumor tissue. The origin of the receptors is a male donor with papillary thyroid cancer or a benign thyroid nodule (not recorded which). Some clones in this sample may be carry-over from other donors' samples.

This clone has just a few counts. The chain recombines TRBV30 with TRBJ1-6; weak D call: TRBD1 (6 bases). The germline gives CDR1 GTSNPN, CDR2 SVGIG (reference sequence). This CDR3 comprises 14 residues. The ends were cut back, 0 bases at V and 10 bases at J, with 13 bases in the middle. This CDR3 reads CAWSVGGPRSPLHF. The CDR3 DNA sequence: TGTGCCTGGAGTGTTGGGGGGCCTCGATCACCCCTCCACTTT.

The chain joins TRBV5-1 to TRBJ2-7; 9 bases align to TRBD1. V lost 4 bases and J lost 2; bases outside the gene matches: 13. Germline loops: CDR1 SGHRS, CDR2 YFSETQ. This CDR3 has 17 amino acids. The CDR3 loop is CASSPAGQGKPTYEQYF. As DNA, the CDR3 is TGCGCCAGCAGCCCCGCGGGACAGGGAAAACCCACCTACGAGCAGTACTTC.

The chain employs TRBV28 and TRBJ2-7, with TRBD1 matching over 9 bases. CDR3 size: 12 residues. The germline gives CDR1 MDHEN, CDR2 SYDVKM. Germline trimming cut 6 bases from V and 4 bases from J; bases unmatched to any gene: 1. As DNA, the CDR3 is TGTGCCAGCAGACAGGGGGCGTACGAGCAGTACTTC. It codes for CASRQGAYEQYF.

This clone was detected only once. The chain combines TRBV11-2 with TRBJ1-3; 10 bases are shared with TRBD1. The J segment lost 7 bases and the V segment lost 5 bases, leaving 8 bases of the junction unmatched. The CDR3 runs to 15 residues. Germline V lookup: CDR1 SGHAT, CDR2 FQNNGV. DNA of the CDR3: TGTGCCAGCAGCAGCTTTCCGGGACAGGGGAACACCATATATTTT. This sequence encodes CASSSFPGQGNTIYF.

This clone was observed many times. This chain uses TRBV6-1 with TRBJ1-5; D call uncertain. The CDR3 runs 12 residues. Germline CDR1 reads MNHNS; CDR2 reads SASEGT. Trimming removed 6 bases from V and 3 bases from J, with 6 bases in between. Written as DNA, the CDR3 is TGTGCCAGCAGCAGGTCCAATCAGCCCCAGCATTTT. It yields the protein CASSRSNQPQHF.

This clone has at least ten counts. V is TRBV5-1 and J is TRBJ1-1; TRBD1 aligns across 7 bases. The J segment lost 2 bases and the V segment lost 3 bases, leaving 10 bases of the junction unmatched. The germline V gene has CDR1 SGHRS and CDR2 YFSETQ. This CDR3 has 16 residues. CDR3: CASSSKTGTINTEAFF. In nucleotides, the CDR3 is TGCGCCAGCAGCTCTAAGACAGGGACCATTAACACTGAAGCTTTCTTT.

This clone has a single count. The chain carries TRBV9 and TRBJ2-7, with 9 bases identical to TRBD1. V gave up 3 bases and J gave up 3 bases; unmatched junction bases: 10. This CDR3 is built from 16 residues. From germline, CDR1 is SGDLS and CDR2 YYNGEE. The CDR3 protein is CASSGPPWTGDYEQYF. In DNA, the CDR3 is TGTGCCAGCAGCGGCCCGCCGTGGACAGGGGACTACGAGCAGTACTTC. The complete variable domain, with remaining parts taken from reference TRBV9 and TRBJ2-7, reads DSGVTQTPKHLITATGQRVTLRCSPRSGDLSVYWYQQSLDQGLQFLIQYYNGEERAKGNILERFSAQQFPDLHSELNLSSLELGDSALYFCASSGPPWTGDYEQYFGPGTRLTVT.

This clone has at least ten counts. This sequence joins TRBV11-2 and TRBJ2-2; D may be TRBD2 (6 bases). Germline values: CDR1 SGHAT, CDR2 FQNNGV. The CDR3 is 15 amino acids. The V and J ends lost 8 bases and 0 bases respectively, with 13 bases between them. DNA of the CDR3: TGTGCCAGCCTACAGACGGGGGCGAACACCGGGGAGCTGTTTTTT. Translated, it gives CASLQTGANTGELFF.

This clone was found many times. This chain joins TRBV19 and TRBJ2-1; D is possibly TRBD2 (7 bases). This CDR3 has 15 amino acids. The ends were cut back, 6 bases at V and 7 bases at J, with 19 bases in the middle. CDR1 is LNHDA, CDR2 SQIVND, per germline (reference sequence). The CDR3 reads CASRTTAGRGNEQFF. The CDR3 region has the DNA TGTGCCAGTAGGACTACAGCGGGAAGGGGGAATGAGCAGTTCTTC.

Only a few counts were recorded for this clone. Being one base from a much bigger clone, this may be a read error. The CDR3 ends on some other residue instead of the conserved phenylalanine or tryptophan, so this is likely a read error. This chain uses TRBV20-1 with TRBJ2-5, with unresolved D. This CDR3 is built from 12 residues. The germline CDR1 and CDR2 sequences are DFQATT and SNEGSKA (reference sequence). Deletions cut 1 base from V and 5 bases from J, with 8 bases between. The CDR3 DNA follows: TGCAGTGCTAGAGGCTGGTTGGAGACCCAGTACCTC. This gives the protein CSARGWLETQYL.

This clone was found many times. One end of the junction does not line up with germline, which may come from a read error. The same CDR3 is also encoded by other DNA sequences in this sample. The CDR3 coding sequence is TGCGCCAGTAGTTATCGGGACAGGGGGACCTACGAGCAGTACTTC. The encoded protein is CASSYRDRGTYEQYF. J is TRBJ2-7 and V is TRBV19; 11 bases line up with TRBD1. The CDR3 consists of 15 residues. CDR1 and CDR2 (germline): LNHDA, SQIVND (reference sequence). Combining the CDR3 with reference TRBV19 and TRBJ2-7 gives the whole variable domain DGGITQSPKYLFRKEGQNVTLSCEQNLNHDAMYWYRQDPGQGLRLIYYSQIVNDFQKGDIAEGYSVSREKKESFPLTVTSAQKNPTAFYLCASSYRDRGTYEQYFGPGTRLTVT.

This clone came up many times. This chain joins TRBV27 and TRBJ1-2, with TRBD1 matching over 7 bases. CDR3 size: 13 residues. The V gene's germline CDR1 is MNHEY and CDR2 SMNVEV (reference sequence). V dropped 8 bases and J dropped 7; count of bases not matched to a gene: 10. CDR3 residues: CASGDSPAGGYTF. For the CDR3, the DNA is TGTGCCAGCGGGGACAGCCCCGCGGGTGGCTACACCTTC.

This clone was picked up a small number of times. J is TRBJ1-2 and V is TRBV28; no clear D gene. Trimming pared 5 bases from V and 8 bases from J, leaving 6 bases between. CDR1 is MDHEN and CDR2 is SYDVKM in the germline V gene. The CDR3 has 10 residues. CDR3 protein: CASSRSGYTF. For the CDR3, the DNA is TGTGCCAGCAGTCGGTCGGGCTACACCTTC.

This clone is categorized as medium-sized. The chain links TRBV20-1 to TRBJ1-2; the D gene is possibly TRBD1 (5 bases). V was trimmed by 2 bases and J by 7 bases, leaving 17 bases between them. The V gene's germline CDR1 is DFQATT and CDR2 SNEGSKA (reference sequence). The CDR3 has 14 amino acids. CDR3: CSARNDRRGSGYTF. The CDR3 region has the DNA TGCAGTGCTAGAAACGACAGACGCGGTAGTGGCTACACCTTC.

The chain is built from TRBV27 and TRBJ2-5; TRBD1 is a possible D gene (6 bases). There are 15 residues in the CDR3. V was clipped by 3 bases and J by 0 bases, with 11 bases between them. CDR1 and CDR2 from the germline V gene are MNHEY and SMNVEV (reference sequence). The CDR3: CASSLGTGHQETQYF. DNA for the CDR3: TGTGCCAGCAGTTTGGGTACAGGGCACCAAGAGACCCAGTACTTC.

The CDR3 protein is CSARELGRADEQFF. The CDR3 nucleotides read TGCAGTGCTAGAGAACTCGGGAGGGCCGATGAGCAGTTCTTC. The rearrangement links TRBV20-1 to TRBJ2-1, with TRBD2 matching over 8 bases. CDR1 is DFQATT, CDR2 SNEGSKA, per germline (reference sequence). V trimming: 0 bases; J trimming: 8 bases; junction bases outside the gene matches: 6. The CDR3 has 14 residues.

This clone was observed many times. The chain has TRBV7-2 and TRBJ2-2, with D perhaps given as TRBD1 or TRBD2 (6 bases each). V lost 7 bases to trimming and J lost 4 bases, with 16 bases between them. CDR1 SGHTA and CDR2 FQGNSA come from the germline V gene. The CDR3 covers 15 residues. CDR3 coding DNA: TGTGCCAGCACCGTAGGGGGACTGGTCACCGGGGAGCTGTTTTTT. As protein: CASTVGGLVTGELFF. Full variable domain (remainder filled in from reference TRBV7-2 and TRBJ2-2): GAGVSQSPSNKVTEKGKDVELRCDPISGHTALYWYRQSLGQGLEFLIYFQGNSAPDKSGLPSDRFSAERTGGSVSTLTIQRTQQEDSAVYLCASTVGGLVTGELFFGEGSRLTVL.

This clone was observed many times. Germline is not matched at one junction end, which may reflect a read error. CDR3 amino acids: CVSSRGGFHQPQHF. In nucleotides, the CDR3 is TGTGTCAGCAGCAGAGGCGGGTTCCATCAGCCCCAGCATTTT. The chain couples TRBV28 to TRBJ1-5; no clear D. The CDR3 loop spans 14 amino acids. Germline V CDR1 and CDR2: MDHEN, SYDVKM.

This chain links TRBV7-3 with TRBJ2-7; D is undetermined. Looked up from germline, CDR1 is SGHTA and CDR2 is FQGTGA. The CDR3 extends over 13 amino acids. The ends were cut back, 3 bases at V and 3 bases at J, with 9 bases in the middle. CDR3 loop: CASSFGVNYEQYF. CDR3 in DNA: TGTGCCAGCAGCTTTGGGGTCAACTACGAGCAGTACTTC.

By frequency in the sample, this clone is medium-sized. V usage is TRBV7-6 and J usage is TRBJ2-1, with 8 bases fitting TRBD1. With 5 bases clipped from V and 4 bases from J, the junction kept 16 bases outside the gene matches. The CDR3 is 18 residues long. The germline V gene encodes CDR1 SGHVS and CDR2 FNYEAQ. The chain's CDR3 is CASSLLVGGTGHYNEQFF. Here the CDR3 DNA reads TGTGCCAGCAGCCTTCTAGTAGGCGGGACAGGTCATTACAATGAGCAGTTCTTC.

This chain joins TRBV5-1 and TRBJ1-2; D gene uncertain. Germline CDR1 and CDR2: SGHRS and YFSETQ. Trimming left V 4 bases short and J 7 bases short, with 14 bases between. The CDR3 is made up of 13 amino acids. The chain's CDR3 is CASSLDGAVGYTF. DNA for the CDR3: TGCGCCAGCAGCCTGGATGGTGCGGTTGGCTACACCTTC.

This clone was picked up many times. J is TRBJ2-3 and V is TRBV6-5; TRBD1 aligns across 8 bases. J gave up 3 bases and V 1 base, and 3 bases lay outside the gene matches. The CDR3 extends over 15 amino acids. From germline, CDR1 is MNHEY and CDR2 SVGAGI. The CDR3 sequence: CASSYYQGATDTQYF. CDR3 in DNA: TGTGCCAGCAGTTACTATCAGGGGGCAACAGATACGCAGTATTTT.

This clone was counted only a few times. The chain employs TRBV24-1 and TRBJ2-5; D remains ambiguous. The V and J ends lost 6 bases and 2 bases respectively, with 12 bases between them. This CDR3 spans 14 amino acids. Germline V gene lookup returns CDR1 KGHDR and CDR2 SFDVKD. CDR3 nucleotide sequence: TGTGCCACCAGTTTCCCGGATGTTCAAGAGACCCAGTACTTC. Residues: CATSFPDVQETQYF.

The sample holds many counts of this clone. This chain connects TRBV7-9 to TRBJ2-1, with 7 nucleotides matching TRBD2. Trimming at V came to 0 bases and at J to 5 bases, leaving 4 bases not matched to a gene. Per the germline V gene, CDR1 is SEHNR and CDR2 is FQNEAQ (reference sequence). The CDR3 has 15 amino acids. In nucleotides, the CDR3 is TGTGCCAGCAGCTTAGCGGGAGGGCCGAACAATGAGCAGTTCTTC. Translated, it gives CASSLAGGPNNEQFF. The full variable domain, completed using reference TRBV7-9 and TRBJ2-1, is DTGVSQNPRHKITKRGQNVTFRCDPISEHNRLYWYRQTLGQGPEFLTYFQNEAQLEKSRLLSDRFSAERPKGSFSTLEIQRTEQGDSAMYLCASSLAGGPNNEQFFGPGTRLTVL.

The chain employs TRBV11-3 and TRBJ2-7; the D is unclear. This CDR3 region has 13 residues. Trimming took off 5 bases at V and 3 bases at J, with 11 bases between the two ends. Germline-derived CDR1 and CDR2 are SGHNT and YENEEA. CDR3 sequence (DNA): TGTGCCAGCAGCCCTAGGTTGGACTACGAGCAGTACTTC. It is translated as CASSPRLDYEQYF.

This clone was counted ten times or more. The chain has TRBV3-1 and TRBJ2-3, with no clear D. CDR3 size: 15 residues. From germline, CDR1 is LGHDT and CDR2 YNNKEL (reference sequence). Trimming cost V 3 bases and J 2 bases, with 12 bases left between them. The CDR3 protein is CASSQGRGVTDTQYF. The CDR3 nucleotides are TGTGCCAGCAGCCAGGGCCGCGGAGTCACAGATACGCAGTATTTT.

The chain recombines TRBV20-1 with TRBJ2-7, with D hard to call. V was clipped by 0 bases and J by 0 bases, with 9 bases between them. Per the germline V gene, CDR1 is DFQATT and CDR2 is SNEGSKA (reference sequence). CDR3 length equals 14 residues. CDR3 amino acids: CSARDRASSYEQYF. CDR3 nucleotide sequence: TGCAGTGCTAGAGATCGCGCCAGCTCCTACGAGCAGTACTTC.

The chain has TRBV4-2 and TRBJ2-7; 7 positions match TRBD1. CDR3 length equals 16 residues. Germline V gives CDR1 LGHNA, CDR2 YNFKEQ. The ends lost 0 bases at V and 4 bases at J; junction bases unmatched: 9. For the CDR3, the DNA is TGTGCCAGCAGCCAAGATGTCGGGACAGTGGGGTACGAGCAGTACTTC. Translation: CASSQDVGTVGYEQYF.

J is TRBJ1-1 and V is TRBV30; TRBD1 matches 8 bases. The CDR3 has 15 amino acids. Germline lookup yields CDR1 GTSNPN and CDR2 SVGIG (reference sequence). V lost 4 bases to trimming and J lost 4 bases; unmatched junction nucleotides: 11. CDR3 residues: CAWTTPGGWVTEAFF. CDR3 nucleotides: TGTGCCTGGACTACCCCAGGGGGCTGGGTCACTGAAGCTTTCTTT.

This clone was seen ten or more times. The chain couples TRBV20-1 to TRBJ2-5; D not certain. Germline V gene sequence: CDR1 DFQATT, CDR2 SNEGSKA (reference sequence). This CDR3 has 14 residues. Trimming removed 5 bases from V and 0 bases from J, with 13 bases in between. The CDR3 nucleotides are TGCAGTGCTCTCGGACGGGCCAACCAAGAGACCCAGTACTTC. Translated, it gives CSALGRANQETQYF.